Below, 5 T cell receptor beta chains from the same sample are listed, as sequenced in a study of CD8 T cells in Susac syndrome. The authors reverse transcribed 0.5 to 1 ug RNA with random hexamers. One entry per CDR3 protein, called by TCRdb with MiXCR from the immunoSEQ multiplex PCR reads. The sample lists 100,000 to 150,000 distinct CDR3 sequences; around 94% were seen once. Sequenced material: CD4+ T cells from PBMCs. These receptors were collected from a human donor in good health.

The chain combines TRBV6-6 with TRBJ2-7; D call uncertain. The CDR3 has 12 amino acids. CDR1 and CDR2 from the germline V gene are MNHNY and SVGAGI (reference sequence). The V gene lost 4 bases and the J gene lost 2 bases, with 6 bases spanning the gap. CDR3 sequence: CASSSTTYEQYF. DNA of the CDR3: TGTGCCAGCAGTTCTACGACCTACGAGCAGTACTTC.

The V and J genes are TRBV7-9 and TRBJ1-2; 9 positions agree with TRBD1. CDR1 SEHNR and CDR2 FQNEAQ come from the germline V gene (reference sequence). Trimming at V came to 5 bases and at J to 2 bases, leaving 6 bases not matched to a gene. The CDR3 loop spans 15 amino acids. This CDR3 reads CASSAWDRENYGYTF. Here the CDR3 DNA reads TGTGCCAGCAGCGCCTGGGACAGGGAAAACTATGGCTACACCTTC.

J is TRBJ1-2 and V is TRBV20-1, with D possibly matching TRBD1 (6 bases). From germline, CDR1 is DFQATT and CDR2 SNEGSKA (reference sequence). Between the trimmed V and J ends, which lost 3 bases and 3 bases, there was a span of 8 bases. This CDR3 has 12 amino acids. Here the CDR3 DNA reads TGCAGTGCTAGGGACAGATACTATGGCTACACCTTC. Encoded protein: CSARDRYYGYTF.

The chain has TRBV5-1 and TRBJ2-5; TRBD2 might be the D (6 bases). This CDR3 has 14 amino acids. The V and J ends lost 0 bases and 5 bases respectively, with 11 bases between them. Germline V gene sequence: CDR1 SGHRS, CDR2 YFSETQ. Here the CDR3 DNA reads TGCGCCAGCAGCTTGGGGTCGGGAGTGGAGACCCAGTACTTC. As protein: CASSLGSGVETQYF.

J is TRBJ1-1 and V is TRBV5-1; no clear D gene. Germline-derived CDR1 and CDR2 are SGHRS and YFSETQ. This CDR3 comprises 12 residues. With 0 bases removed from V and 8 bases from J, the gap between germline ends came to 8 bases. The DNA of the CDR3 is TGCGCCAGCAGCTTGGCCGGAGGGGAAGCTTTCTTT. It encodes CASSLAGGEAFF.